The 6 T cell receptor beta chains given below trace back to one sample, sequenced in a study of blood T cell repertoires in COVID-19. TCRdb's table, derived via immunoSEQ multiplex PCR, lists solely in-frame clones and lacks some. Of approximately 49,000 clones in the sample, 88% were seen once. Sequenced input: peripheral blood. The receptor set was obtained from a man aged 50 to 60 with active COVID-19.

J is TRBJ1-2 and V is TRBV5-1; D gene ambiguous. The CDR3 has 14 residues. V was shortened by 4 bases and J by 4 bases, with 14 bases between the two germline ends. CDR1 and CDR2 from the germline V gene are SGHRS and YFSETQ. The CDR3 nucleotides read TGCGCCAGCAGCGGGCCCCGAGAGGGCTATGGCTACACCTTC. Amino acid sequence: CASSGPREGYGYTF.

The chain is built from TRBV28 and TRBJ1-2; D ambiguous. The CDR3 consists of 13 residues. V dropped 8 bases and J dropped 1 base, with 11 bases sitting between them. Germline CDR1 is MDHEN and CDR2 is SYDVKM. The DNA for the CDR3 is TGTGCCAGCGTTTACAGTGGTAACTATGGCTACACCTTC. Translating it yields CASVYSGNYGYTF.

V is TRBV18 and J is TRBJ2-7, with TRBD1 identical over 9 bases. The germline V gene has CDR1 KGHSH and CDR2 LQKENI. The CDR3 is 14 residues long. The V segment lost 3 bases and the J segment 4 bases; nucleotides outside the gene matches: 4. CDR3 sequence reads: CASSPRQGVYEQYF. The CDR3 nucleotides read TGTGCCAGCTCACCCCGACAGGGGGTGTACGAGCAGTACTTC. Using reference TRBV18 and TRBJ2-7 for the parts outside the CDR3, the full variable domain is NAGVMQNPRHLVRRRGQEARLRCSPMKGHSHVYWYRQLPEEGLKFMVYLQKENIIDESGMPKERFSAEFPKEGPSILRIQQVVRGDSAAYFCASSPRQGVYEQYFGPGTRLTVT.

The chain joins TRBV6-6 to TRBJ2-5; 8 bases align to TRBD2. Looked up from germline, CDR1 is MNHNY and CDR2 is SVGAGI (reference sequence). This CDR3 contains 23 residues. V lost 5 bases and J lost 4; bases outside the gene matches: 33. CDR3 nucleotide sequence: TGTGCCAGCAGTCTCTCCGTCCCACCCCAGCCCCGGCGGGGGGTGGGGATGGGAGAGACCCAGTACTTC. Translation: CASSLSVPPQPRRGVGMGETQYF.

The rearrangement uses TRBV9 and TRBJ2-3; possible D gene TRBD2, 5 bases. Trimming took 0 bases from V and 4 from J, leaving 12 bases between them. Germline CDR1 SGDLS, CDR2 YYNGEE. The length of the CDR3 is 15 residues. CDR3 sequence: CASSVVPKGADTQYF. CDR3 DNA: TGTGCCAGCAGCGTAGTTCCGAAGGGAGCAGATACGCAGTATTTT.

DNA for the CDR3: TGTGCCAGCAGCTCAGGGACAGCCAACAATGAGCAGTTCTTC. As protein: CASSSGTANNEQFF. This chain uses TRBV7-9 with TRBJ2-1; 7 nucleotides align to TRBD1. The junction had 5 bases not matched to a gene; V was cut back by 4 bases and J by 5 bases. Germline values: CDR1 SEHNR, CDR2 FQNEAQ (reference sequence). This CDR3 has 14 amino acids.